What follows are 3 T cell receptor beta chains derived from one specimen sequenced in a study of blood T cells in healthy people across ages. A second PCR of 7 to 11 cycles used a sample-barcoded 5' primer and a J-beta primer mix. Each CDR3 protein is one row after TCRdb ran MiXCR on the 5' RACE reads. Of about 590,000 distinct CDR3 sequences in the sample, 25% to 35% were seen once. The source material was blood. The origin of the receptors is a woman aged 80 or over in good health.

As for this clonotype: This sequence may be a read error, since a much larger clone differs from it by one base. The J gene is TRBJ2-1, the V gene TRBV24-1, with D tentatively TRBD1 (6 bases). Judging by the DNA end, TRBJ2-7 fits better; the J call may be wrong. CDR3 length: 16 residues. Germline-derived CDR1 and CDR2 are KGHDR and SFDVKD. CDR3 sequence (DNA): TGTGCCACCAGTGATCTCCCTAGGACAGCCTACAATGAGCAGTACTTC. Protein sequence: CATSDLPRTAYNEQYF.

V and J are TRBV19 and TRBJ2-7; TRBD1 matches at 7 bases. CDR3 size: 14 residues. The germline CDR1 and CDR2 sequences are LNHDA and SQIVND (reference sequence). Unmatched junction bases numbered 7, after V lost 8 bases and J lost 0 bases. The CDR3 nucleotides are TGTGCCAGTGCCCGGGACAGAAGCTCCTACGAGCAGTACTTC. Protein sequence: CASARDRSSYEQYF.

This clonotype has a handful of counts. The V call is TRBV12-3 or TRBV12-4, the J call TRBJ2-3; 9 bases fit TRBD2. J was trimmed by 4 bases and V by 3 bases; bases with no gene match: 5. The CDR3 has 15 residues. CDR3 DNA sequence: TGTGCCAGCAGTTTTATTAGCGGGAGAGCAGATACGCAGTATTTT. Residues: CASSFISGRADTQYF.